This T cell receptor beta chain was found in a study of cytomegalovirus exposure and HLA in healthy donors. Whole-study findings and limits: TCR beta chain V- and J-gene trimming was linked, in a later analysis, to a missense variant in DCLRE1C. Later examination showed HLA-associated TCR beta chains had greater clonal expansion than equally common others.

About this clone itself: The target antigen is unknown.

PCR amplification relied on 60 Vbeta primers (plus 13 Jbeta primers). Sequenced by immunoSEQ multiplex PCR; TCRdb stores in-frame clones only, minus some. The sample records about 140,000 clones, approximately 84% being singletons. Germline CDR1 reads SGHNT; CDR2 reads YYREEE (reference sequence). J lost 8 bases, V lost 0 bases, and 6 bases had no gene match. CDR3 length: 15 residues. The clonotype originates from a woman aged 55-69 years in good health and CMV-seropositive. Input material: PBMCs. The chain is built from TRBV5-4 and TRBJ2-1; 9 bases map to TRBD1. In nucleotides, the CDR3 is TGTGCCAGCAGCTTGGGGGGGACAGGGACTGATGAGCAGTTCTTC. It codes for CASSLGGTGTDEQFF.